The 4 T cell receptor beta chains reported below all come from one sample, sequenced in a study of circulating tumor DNA in untreated peripheral T-cell lymphoma. Clones were read by immunoSEQ multiplex PCR, and TCRdb kept only the in-frame ones, dropping some. The data hold roughly 9,000 clones, with roughly 82% observed a single time. The sample was tumor tissue. The origin of the receptors is a human donor with peripheral T-cell lymphoma.

This clone was detected a few times. The chain recombines TRBV30 with TRBJ2-7; possibly TRBD2 for D (5 bases). Germline CDR1 reads GTSNPN; CDR2 reads SVGIG (reference sequence). With 4 bases removed from V and 3 bases from J, the gap between germline ends came to 7 bases. The CDR3 totals 11 residues. For the CDR3, the DNA is TGTGCCTGGAATACTAGCTACGAGCAGTACTTC. Translation: CAWNTSYEQYF.

CDR3 DNA: TGTGCCAGCAGCTCCCGGTGGACAGGGGGCCTGACCTACGAGCAGTACTTC. This translates into CASSSRWTGGLTYEQYF. This sequence joins TRBV11-3 and TRBJ2-7, with 11 bases identical to TRBD1. Germline loops: CDR1 SGHNT, CDR2 YENEEA. The CDR3 length is 17 residues. Trimming took 4 bases from V and 2 from J; bases not matched to a gene: 10. Full variable domain (rest looked up from reference TRBV11-3 and TRBJ2-7): EAGVVQSPRYKIIEKKQPVAFWCNPISGHNTLYWYLQNLGQGPELLIRYENEEAVDDSQLPKDRFSAERLKGVDSTLKIQPAELGDSAVYLCASSSRWTGGLTYEQYFGPGTRLTVT.

This chain joins TRBV19 and TRBJ2-1; 8 bases agree with TRBD1. Germline-derived CDR1 and CDR2 are LNHDA and SQIVND (reference sequence). The CDR3 is made up of 13 amino acids. J was trimmed by 6 bases and V by 10 bases; bases with no gene match: 8. CDR3 nucleotides: TGTGCCACCCGGGACAGGCCTGTCAATGAGCAGTTCTTC. Residues: CATRDRPVNEQFF.

The chain employs TRBV6-8 and TRBJ1-5; TRBD1 matches 11 bases. CDR3 length equals 16 residues. V dropped 2 bases and J dropped 4; count of bases not matched to a gene: 4. From germline, CDR1 is MNHGY and CDR2 SAAAGT. The CDR3 reads CASSYGDRGANQPQHF. CDR3 in DNA: TGTGCCAGCAGTTACGGGGACAGGGGGGCTAATCAGCCCCAGCATTTT.